This T cell receptor (beta chain) originates from a study of blood T cells in healthy people across ages. Each donor had approximately 10 milliliters of peripheral blood drawn. Primed by a sample-barcoded 5' primer and a J-beta primer mix, a second PCR proceeded for 7 to 11 cycles. TCRdb reprocessed the 5' RACE reads with MiXCR, giving one entry per CDR3 protein. This table has 730,000 or so distinct CDR3 sequences, around 46% appearing once. The source material was blood. The TCR was taken from a woman between 55 and 75 years old in good health.

CDR3 DNA sequence: TGTGCCAGCAGCTTCCGAGTTTCCCTCGCGAACTCCTACAATGAGCAGTACTTC. Translating gives CASSFRVSLANSYNEQYF. This chain links TRBV7-2 with TRBJ2-1, with no clear D. With the DNA end fitting TRBJ2-7 better, the J assignment may be wrong. Germline V gene lookup returns CDR1 SGHTA and CDR2 FQGNSA. This CDR3 region has 18 residues.